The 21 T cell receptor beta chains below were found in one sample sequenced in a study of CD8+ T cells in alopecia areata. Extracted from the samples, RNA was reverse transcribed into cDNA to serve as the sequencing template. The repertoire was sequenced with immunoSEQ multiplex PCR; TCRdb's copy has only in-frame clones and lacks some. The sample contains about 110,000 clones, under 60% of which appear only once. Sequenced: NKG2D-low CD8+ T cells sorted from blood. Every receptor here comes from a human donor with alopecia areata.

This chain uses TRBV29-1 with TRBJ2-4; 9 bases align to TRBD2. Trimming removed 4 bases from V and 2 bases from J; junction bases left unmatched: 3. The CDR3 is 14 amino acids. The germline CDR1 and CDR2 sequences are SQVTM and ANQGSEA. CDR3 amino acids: CSVGREGTKNIQYF. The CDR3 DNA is TGCAGCGTTGGGCGGGAGGGGACCAAAAACATTCAGTACTTC.

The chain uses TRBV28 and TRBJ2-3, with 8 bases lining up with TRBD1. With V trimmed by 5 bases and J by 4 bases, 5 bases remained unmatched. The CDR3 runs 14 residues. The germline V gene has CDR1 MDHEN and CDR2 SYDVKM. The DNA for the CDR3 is TGTGCCAGCAGTCCCGGACAGGGTTCAGATACGCAGTATTTT. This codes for CASSPGQGSDTQYF.

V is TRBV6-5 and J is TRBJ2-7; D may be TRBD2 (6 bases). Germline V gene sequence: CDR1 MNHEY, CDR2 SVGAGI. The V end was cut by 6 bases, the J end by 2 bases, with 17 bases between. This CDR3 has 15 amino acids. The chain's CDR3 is CASRPTPGRTYEQYF. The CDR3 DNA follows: TGTGCCAGCAGACCCACCCCCGGGAGAACCTACGAGCAGTACTTC.

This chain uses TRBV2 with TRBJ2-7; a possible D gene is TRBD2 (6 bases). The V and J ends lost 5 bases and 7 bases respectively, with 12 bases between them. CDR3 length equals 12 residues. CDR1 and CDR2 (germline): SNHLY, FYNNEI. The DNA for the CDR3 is TGTGCCAGCAGTCGGGGGACGAGGGAGCAGTACTTC. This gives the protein CASSRGTREQYF.

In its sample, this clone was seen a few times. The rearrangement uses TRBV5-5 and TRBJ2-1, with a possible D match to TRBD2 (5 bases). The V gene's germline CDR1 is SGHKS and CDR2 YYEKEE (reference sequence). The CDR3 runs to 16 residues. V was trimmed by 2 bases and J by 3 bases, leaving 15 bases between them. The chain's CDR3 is CASSLRYGEIYNEQFF. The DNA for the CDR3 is TGTGCCAGCAGCTTACGGTACGGGGAGATCTACAATGAGCAGTTCTTC.

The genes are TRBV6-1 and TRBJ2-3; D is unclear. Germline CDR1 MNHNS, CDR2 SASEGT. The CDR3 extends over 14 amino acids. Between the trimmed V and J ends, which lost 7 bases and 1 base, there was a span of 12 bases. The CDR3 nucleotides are TGTGCCAGCATACAGATTATTGGCACAGATACGCAGTATTTT. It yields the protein CASIQIIGTDTQYF.

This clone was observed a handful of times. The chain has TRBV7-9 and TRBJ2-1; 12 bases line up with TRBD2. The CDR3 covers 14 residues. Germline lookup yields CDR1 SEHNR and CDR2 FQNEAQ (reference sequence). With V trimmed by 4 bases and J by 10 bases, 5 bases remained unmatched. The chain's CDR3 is CASSYTSGRPEQFF. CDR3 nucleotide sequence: TGTGCCAGCAGCTATACTAGCGGGAGGCCGGAGCAGTTCTTC. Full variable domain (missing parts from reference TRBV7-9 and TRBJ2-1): DTGVSQNPRHKITKRGQNVTFRCDPISEHNRLYWYRQTLGQGPEFLTYFQNEAQLEKSRLLSDRFSAERPKGSFSTLEIQRTEQGDSAMYLCASSYTSGRPEQFFGPGTRLTVL.

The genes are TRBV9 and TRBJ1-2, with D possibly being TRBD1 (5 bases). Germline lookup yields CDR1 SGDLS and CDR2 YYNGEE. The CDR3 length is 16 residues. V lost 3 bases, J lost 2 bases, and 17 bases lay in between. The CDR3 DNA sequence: TGTGCCAGCAGCGACTCAAAAGGGGAGGCGAACTATGGCTACACCTTC. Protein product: CASSDSKGEANYGYTF.

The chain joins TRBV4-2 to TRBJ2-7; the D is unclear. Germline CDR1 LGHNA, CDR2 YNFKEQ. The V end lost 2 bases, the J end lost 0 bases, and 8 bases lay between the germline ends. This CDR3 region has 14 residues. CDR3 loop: CASSQSRTSYEQYF. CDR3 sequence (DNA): TGTGCCAGCAGCCAATCGCGGACCTCCTACGAGCAGTACTTC.

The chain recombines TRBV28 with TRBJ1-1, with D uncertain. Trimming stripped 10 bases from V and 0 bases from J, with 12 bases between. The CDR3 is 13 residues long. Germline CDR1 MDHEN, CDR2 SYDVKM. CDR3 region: CATGRVLNTEAFF. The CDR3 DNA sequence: TGTGCCACCGGACGGGTCTTGAACACTGAAGCTTTCTTT. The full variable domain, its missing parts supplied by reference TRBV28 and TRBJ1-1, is DVKVTQSSRYLVKRTGEKVFLECVQDMDHENMFWYRQDPGLGLRLIYFSYDVKMKEKGDIPEGYSVSREKKERFSLILESASTNQTSMYLCATGRVLNTEAFFGQGTRLTVV.

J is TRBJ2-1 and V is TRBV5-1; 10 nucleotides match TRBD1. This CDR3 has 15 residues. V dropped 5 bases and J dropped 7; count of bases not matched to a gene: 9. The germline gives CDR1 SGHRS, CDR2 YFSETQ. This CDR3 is CASRLGTGASNEQFF. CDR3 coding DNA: TGCGCCAGCAGGCTAGGGACAGGGGCTTCGAATGAGCAGTTCTTC.

The CDR3 coding sequence is TGTGCCAGCAGTTACAGTAGGGACACTGAAGCTTTCTTT. As protein: CASSYSRDTEAFF. The chain links TRBV6-5 to TRBJ1-1; D remains unclear. Germline V gene lookup returns CDR1 MNHEY and CDR2 SVGAGI. This CDR3 contains 13 residues. V was clipped by 2 bases and J by 3 bases, with 7 bases between them.

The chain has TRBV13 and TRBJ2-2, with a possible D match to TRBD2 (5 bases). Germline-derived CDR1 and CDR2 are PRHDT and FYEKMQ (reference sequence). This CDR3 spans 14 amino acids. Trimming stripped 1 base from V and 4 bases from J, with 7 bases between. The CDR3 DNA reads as TGTGCCAGCAGCTTAGAAGCGGTCACCGGGGAGCTGTTTTTT. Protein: CASSLEAVTGELFF.

CDR3: CASSQSLSGAGKNGYTF. CDR3 coding DNA: TGTGCCAGCAGCCAAAGTCTGTCGGGGGCTGGGAAAAATGGCTACACCTTC. The chain links TRBV14 to TRBJ1-2, with TRBD1 as a possible D gene (6 bases). The V end was cut by 2 bases, the J end by 6 bases, with 22 bases between. Germline CDR1 SGHDN, CDR2 FVKESK. This CDR3 is 17 amino acids long. The entire variable domain, with the rest obtained from reference TRBV14 and TRBJ1-2, is as follows: EAGVTQFPSHSVIEKGQTVTLRCDPISGHDNLYWYRRVMGKEIKFLLHFVKESKQDESGMPNNRFLAERTGGTYSTLKVQPAELEDSGVYFCASSQSLSGAGKNGYTFGSGTRLTVV.

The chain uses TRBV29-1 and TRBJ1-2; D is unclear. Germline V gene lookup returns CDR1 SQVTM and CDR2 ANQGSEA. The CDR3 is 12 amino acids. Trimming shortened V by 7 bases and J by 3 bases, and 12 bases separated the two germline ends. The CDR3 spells CSAEGSYYGYTF. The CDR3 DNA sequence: TGCAGCGCCGAGGGCAGCTACTATGGCTACACCTTC.

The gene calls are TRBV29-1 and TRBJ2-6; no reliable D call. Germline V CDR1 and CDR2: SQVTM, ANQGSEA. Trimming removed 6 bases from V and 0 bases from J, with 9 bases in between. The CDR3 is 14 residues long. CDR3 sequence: CSVIDISGANVLTF. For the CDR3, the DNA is TGCAGCGTGATTGATATCTCTGGGGCCAACGTCCTGACTTTC.

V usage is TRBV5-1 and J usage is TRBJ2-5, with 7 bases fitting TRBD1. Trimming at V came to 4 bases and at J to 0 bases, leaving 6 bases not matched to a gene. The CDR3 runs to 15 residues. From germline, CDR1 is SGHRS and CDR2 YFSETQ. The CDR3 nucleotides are TGCGCCAGCAGCCCGGGACAGAATGACCAAGAGACCCAGTACTTC. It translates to CASSPGQNDQETQYF.

CDR3 sequence (DNA): TGTGCCAGCAACCCGGGCACCCAAGAGACCCAGTACTTC. It is translated as CASNPGTQETQYF. The V and J genes are TRBV6-6 and TRBJ2-5, with D unresolved. Germline V gene data show CDR1 as MNHNY and CDR2 as SVGAGI (reference sequence). The CDR3 has 13 residues. Trimming took off 7 bases at V and 1 base at J, with 10 bases between the two ends.

The CDR3 spells CASSYRTSGTYEQYF. The CDR3 nucleotides read TGTGCCAGCAGCTACAGGACTAGCGGGACCTACGAGCAGTACTTC. The V and J genes are TRBV5-6 and TRBJ2-7, with 12 positions matching TRBD2. This CDR3 contains 15 residues. Germline loops: CDR1 SGHDT, CDR2 YYEEEE. Unmatched junction bases numbered 3, after V lost 3 bases and J lost 2 bases.

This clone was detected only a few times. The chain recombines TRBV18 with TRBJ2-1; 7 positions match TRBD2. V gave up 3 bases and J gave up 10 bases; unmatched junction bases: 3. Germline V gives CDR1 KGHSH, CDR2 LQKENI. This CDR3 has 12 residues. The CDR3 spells CASSPGREEQFF. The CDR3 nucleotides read TGTGCCAGCTCACCGGGGAGGGAAGAGCAGTTCTTC.

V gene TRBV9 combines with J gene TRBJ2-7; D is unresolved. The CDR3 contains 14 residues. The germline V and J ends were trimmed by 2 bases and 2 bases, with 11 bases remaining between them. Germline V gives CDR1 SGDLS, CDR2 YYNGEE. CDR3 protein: CASSVGRLPYEQYF. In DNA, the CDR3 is TGTGCCAGCAGCGTGGGCAGGTTACCCTACGAGCAGTACTTC.